This T cell receptor (beta chain) was found in a study of T cells in pancreatic ductal adenocarcinoma. Findings and caveats of the study: Tumor samples had fewer productive templates and approximately 8-fold fewer unique clonotypes than blood. Enrichment of CD45RO+ effector over naive T cells in tumors may bias clonality. Blood clonality (approximately 0.07) did not differ significantly from tumor (approximately 0.1).

No neoadjuvant therapy was given to the selected pancreatic ductal adenocarcinoma patients before their surgery. The CDR3 is made up of 12 amino acids. Germline V gene data show CDR1 as GTSNPN and CDR2 as SVGIG (reference sequence). The ends lost 3 bases at V and 11 bases at J; junction bases unmatched: 6. Clones were sequenced by immunoSEQ multiplex PCR, and TCRdb holds only the in-frame ones, with some missing. The data contain a few thousand clones, under 75% of them singletons. Note on this clone: Antigen specificity is unknown.

The sequence came from a human donor with pancreatic ductal adenocarcinoma. The chain is built from TRBV30 and TRBJ2-7; 11 bases are shared with TRBD2. Specimen: pancreatic tumor tissue. CDR3 loop: CAWRVNSGGEYF. As DNA, the CDR3 is TGTGCCTGGAGAGTTAATAGCGGGGGGGAGTACTTC.